This T cell receptor beta chain originates from a study of patients and donors after allogeneic stem cell transplantation. One entry per CDR3 protein, called by TCRdb with MiXCR from the RT-PCR reads. Of about a million distinct CDR3 sequences listed, 18% are singletons. The V gene end was trimmed by 3 bases and the J gene end by 2 bases; junction bases not matched to a gene: 8. Germline CDR1 is LNHDA and CDR2 is SQIVND (reference sequence). This CDR3 comprises 17 residues. This chain joins TRBV19 and TRBJ2-3; TRBD2 agrees at 10 bases. The source is a human donor who was either an allogeneic HSCT recipient or a stem cell or donor lymphocyte infusion donor (not recorded which). It is not recorded whose cells these are; they may come from a transplant donor. The sequencing sample was made of blood, either unsorted or a sorted T cell fraction (not recorded which). The CDR3 loop reads CASSIGLAGAPTDTQYF. CDR3 DNA: TGTGCCAGTAGTATCGGTCTAGCGGGAGCGCCCACAGATACGCAGTATTTT.